Listed below are T cell receptor beta chains from one sample, sequenced in a study of T cells in Graves' hyperthyroidism and ophthalmopathy. TCRdb recomputed calls from the multiplex PCR reads with MiXCR, one row per CDR3 protein. Of 500,000 to 600,000 distinct CDR3 sequences in the sample, 40% to 55% are singletons; the top ten hold 15% to 20%. Sequencing used peripheral blood or thyroid tissue (not recorded which). The receptor source for this set is an adult woman with Graves' disease, either hyperthyroidism or ophthalmopathy (not recorded which). Each CDR3 is given with its conserved first and last residue. The D gene is left open where the match is weak. The size of a clone is reported for some rows only, either as once, few or many, or as a class for expanded clones.

v_gene	d_gene	j_gene	abundance	CDR3aa	CDR3nt
TRBV11-2	NA	TRBJ2-2	NA	CASTPGEPDGELFF	TGTGCCAGCACCCCTGGGGAGCCGGACGGGGAGCTGTTTTTT
TRBV7-2	TRBD1	TRBJ1-6	few	CASSSDRESPLHF	TGTGCCAGCAGCTCGGACAGGGAATCACCCCTCCACTTT
TRBV2	NA	TRBJ1-4	many	CASSARLTNEKLFF	TGTGCCAGCAGTGCCAGGTTAACTAATGAAAAACTGTTTTTT
TRBV12-3/TRBV12-4	NA	TRBJ2-2	NA	CASSGSYGIGAGELFF	TGTGCCAGCAGTGGCTCCTACGGGATCGGCGCCGGGGAGCTGTTTTTT
TRBV5-1	NA	TRBJ1-5	NA	CATTPGDFNQPQHF	TGCGCCACCACCCCTGGGGACTTCAATCAGCCCCAGCATTTT
TRBV6-4	NA	TRBJ1-1	NA	CASGTLENTEAFF	TGTGCCAGCGGTACTTTAGAGAACACTGAAGCTTTCTTT
TRBV5-1	NA	TRBJ1-4	NA	CASSMLGGTNEKLFF	TGCGCCAGCAGTATGTTAGGGGGGACTAATGAAAAACTGTTTTTT
TRBV7-3	NA	TRBJ2-7	NA	CASRPVRWGESF	TGTGCCAGCAGACCAGTACGTTGGGGGGAATCGTTC
TRBV6-5	NA	TRBJ2-2	NA	CASSYSAAAGELFF	TGTGCCAGCAGTTACTCGGCAGCCGCCGGTGAGCTGTTTTTT
TRBV7-9	NA	TRBJ2-7	NA	CASSPDSLWEQYF	TGTGCCAGCAGTCCTGACAGTCTCTGGGAGCAGTACTTC
TRBV12-3/TRBV12-4	NA	TRBJ1-1	NA	CASSLGLGQGNTEAFF	TGTGCCAGCAGTTTAGGGTTAGGGCAGGGAAACACTGAAGCTTTCTTT
TRBV25-1	NA	TRBJ1-5	few	CASSDPGPNQPQHF	TGTGCCAGCAGTGATCCCGGGCCTAATCAGCCCCAGCATTTT
TRBV19	NA	TRBJ2-5	many	CASSYDRPGETQYF	TGTGCCAGTAGTTACGACAGGCCCGGGGAGACCCAGTACTTC
TRBV7-9	TRBD1	TRBJ1-1	NA	CASSLFGTDYHTEAFF	TGTGCCAGCAGCTTATTCGGGACAGACTACCACACTGAAGCTTTCTTT
TRBV7-8	TRBD2	TRBJ2-7	NA	CASSAPGLVYEQYF	TGTGCCAGCAGCGCACCGGGACTAGTCTACGAGCAGTACTTC
TRBV29-1	NA	TRBJ1-1	NA	CSRIDSLNTEAFF	TGCAGCAGGATAGACAGCCTGAACACTGAAGCTTTCTTT
TRBV12-3/TRBV12-4	NA	TRBJ2-7	many	CASKGETAPYEQYF	TGTGCCAGCAAGGGGGAGACAGCCCCCTACGAGCAGTACTTC
TRBV5-8	TRBD2	TRBJ2-2	many	CASSNSGRGTGELFF	TGTGCCAGCAGCAATAGCGGGAGGGGGACCGGGGAGCTGTTTTTT
TRBV9	TRBD1	TRBJ1-4	NA	CASSEGQGDEKLFF	TGTGCCAGCAGCGAGGGACAGGGAGATGAAAAACTGTTTTTT
TRBV30	TRBD1	TRBJ2-7	many	CAWSYGTGKNEQYF	TGTGCCTGGAGTTATGGGACAGGGAAAAACGAGCAGTACTTC
TRBV11-2	NA	TRBJ2-7	many	CASSTITSPYEQYF	TGTGCCAGCAGCACGATAACTAGCCCCTACGAGCAGTACTTC
TRBV7-2	NA	TRBJ2-7	NA	CASSYDGGDNYEQYF	TGTGCCAGCAGCTACGACGGCGGCGACAACTACGAGCAGTACTTC
TRBV5-5	TRBD1	TRBJ1-5	many	CASSLGQGGDQPQHF	TGTGCCAGCAGCTTGGGACAGGGCGGGGATCAGCCCCAGCATTTT